Sequencing of this T cell receptor (beta chain) was carried out in a study of human T cells and chemical hapten exposure. The overall study: Researchers reported sensitizing an approximately 2 cm by approximately 2 cm upper inner arm skin site with 2% DPC.

The CDR3 sequence is 16 residues long. Germline V gene data show CDR1 as MGHRA and CDR2 as YSYEKL. V was shortened by 1 base and J by 0 bases, with 10 bases between the two germline ends. Study-level findings and limits: After DPC sensitization, TCRs above 1 in 1000 frequency showed no change. Healthy people's immune response may differ from that of the donors, who had alopecia.

Time point meaning: patch test 1, 2 weeks after DPC sensitization. The treatment: therapeutic diphenylcyclopropenone sensitization with weekly scalp DPC. TCRdb ran MiXCR on the RACE reads and lists one entry per CDR3 protein. This table holds about 360,000 distinct CDR3 sequences, roughly 6.9% found once. This clonotype was observed a handful of times. Antigen specificity is unknown. The J gene is TRBJ1-5, the V gene TRBV4-1; TRBD1 might be the D (6 bases). The input for sequencing was whole blood, taken in connection with sensitization to the hapten diphenylcyclopropenone (DPC). The origin of this receptor is a young woman with alopecia areata. Some clones in this sample may be carry-over from other donors' samples. Written as DNA, the CDR3 is TGCGCCAGCAGCCAAGCCAGGGGAAGTAGCAATCAGCCCCAGCATTTT. This sequence encodes CASSQARGSSNQPQHF.